The sequence of this TCR beta chain was determined in a study of cytomegalovirus exposure and HLA in healthy donors. Looking at the study overall: As released early, the data held 70 million to 100 million unique TCRs from HLA-typed donors. Across a few hundred genotyped donors, 81% landed in the Caucasian-associated ancestry cluster.

Regarding the study as a whole: In vitro, three CMV-associated chains proved specific for CMV antigens. By a later analysis, the bulk of CMV-associated TCR beta chains appeared HLA-restricted.

Germline loops: CDR1 LNHDA, CDR2 SQIVND (reference sequence). After removal of 3 bases from V and 0 bases from J, the junction contained 6 bases not matched to a gene. The CDR3 totals 16 residues. About this clone itself: Antigen specificity is unknown.

The PCR contained 60 Vbeta and 13 Jbeta primers. Only in-frame clones appear in the TCRdb table, and some are missing; sequencing was by immunoSEQ multiplex PCR. The table shows around 94,000 clones, with 78% occurring only once. The chain couples TRBV19 to TRBJ2-7; the match to TRBD1 covers 9 bases. Material: PBMCs. The TCR originated in a male donor in good health and CMV-seropositive. The CDR3 spells CASSIPGQGNSYEQYF. CDR3 bases: TGTGCCAGTAGTATCCCGGGACAGGGCAACTCCTACGAGCAGTACTTC.